This TCR beta chain originates from a study of CD8+ T cells in alopecia areata (dated by TCRdb to between 2018 and 2020). In terms of the full investigation: The treated patients, all with moderate-to-severe alopecia areata, were enrolled in an open-label pilot trial of oral tofacitinib given at 5 to 10 mg twice daily. Tofacitinib was given for 6 to 18 months, followed by 6 months of follow-up off drug to assess delayed response and recurrence. For the treated patients, the SALT score, which quantifies what percentage of scalp surface area is affected, served as the measure of disease severity. High-throughput TCRbeta sequencing was used to examine T cell clonal expansion in alopecia areata in both the C3H/HeJ mouse model and human patients. Human TCRbeta sequencing covered scalp tissue and sorted CD4+ and CD8+ peripheral blood T cells from patchy and totalis/universalis alopecia areata patients and healthy controls. Tofacitinib-treated patients had biopsies at baseline and at 4 and 24 weeks of treatment, with a later scalp biopsy in several patients. Scalp clonality was compared among normal scalp (n=4), patchy alopecia areata scalp (n=8), and alopecia totalis/universalis scalp (n=8). The RNA source kit depended on sample type: the PAXgene miRNA kit for fixed scalp, the miRNeasy kit for PBMCs, and the RNeasy kit for mouse skin. Amplification of TCRbeta CDR3 regions was done by immunoSEQ multiplex PCR using 35 Vbeta forward primers and 13 Jbeta reverse primers. Paper-wide results and their limitations: Because the treated cohort was small and included a single nonresponder, larger studies are needed to assess links between baseline CD8+ expansion and response. Many expanded lesional clones were found to persist in scalp and blood during tofacitinib treatment, and relapse after treatment cessation may be partly explained by this persistence. Resident alphabeta T cells in normal human skin are also sequenced, complicating scalp TCR repertoire analysis, unlike mouse skin dominated by gammadelta T cells. TCR sequences shared between patients were less clear than in mice, possibly partly because of HLA diversity in the patient population. Lesional scalp, especially in alopecia totalis/universalis, showed higher clonality and more expanded CD8+ clones than normal scalp, suggesting antigenic drive. With tofacitinib, both scalp clonality and the number of expanded CD8+ clones among the top 100 scalp clones went down significantly.

From the cysteine up to the phenylalanine, the CDR3 has a length of 18 residues. CDR3 DNA only is kept here, 54 bases in frame from base 1. V lost 0 bases and J lost 2 bases, and the count of bases not matched to a germline gene is 14. As encoded in the germline V gene (reference sequence), CDR1 is GTSNPN while CDR2 is SVGIG. Libraries were constructed by the immunoSEQ multiplex PCR assay. RNA was extracted from all samples and reverse transcribed into cDNA as template for TCR sequencing. First-strand cDNA was synthesized with SuperScript III using a 2:1 mix of oligo-dT and random hexamers. A synthetic immune receptor repertoire was used to measure amplification bias, and any remaining bias was corrected computationally. The original pipeline was this. After raw reads were preprocessed to remove errors, the CDR3 was defined following IMGT conventions as running from the conserved cysteine to phenylalanine. To get clonality, Shannon entropy was normalized by log2 of the number of productive unique TCRs and the result was subtracted from 1. CD4 or CD8 identity of scalp clones was inferred by cross-referencing scalp TCRbeta sequences with sorted blood CD4 and CD8 repertoires. TCRdb retrieved this table from immuneACCESS and kept in-frame rearrangements only. Not all clones are present; in checked studies, unresolved V genes account for under half, and no reason is known for the remainder. V, J and clone size are taken as reported in that table, and D and trimming were inferred from the DNA itself. This sample comprises about 220,000 clones, more than 45% of them detected only once. 1.6% of the sample is taken by the ten largest.

The sample's time point label, decoded: more than 3 weeks on oral tofacitinib. Reading the label with the study, this specimen's treatment or condition is: oral pan-JAK inhibitor, 5-10 mg twice daily. From alopecia areata patients, peripheral blood was collected along with lesional scalp punch biopsies. PBMCs were separated by density centrifugation and stained for CD3, CD4 and CD8, after which CD4+ and CD8+ T cells were sorted on a FACSAria. With respect to this clone: This clone's antigen is unknown. Base qualities are not recorded, but no much larger clone differs from it by a single base.

The chain is assembled from TRBV30 and TRBJ2-3; 7 central bases correspond to TRBD2. This TCR was recovered from a human donor with alopecia areata. The input for sequencing was CD4+ T cells sorted from blood, taken at week 4, from a patient treated with tofacitinib. The CDR3 protein: CAWSVFKTLAGDTDTQYF. The nucleotide sequence is given as TGTGCCTGGAGTGTTTTCAAAACCCTGGCGGGGGACACAGATACGCAGTATTTT.